Shown below are 16 T cell receptor beta chains from a single sample sequenced in a study of blood T cells in healthy people across ages. Combining a sample-barcoded 5' primer with a J-beta primer mix, a second PCR ran for roughly 7 to 11 cycles. In TCRdb, the 5' RACE reads were re-called with MiXCR into one record per CDR3 protein. The table lists about 650,000 distinct CDR3 sequences, about a third of them singletons, with approximately 15% in the top ten. Material for sequencing was blood. The receptors derive from a woman older than 75 in good health.

This clonotype occurred many times. The chain combines TRBV3-1 with TRBJ1-2, with TRBD1 identical over 8 bases. This CDR3 is built from 14 residues. The germline V gene has CDR1 LGHDT and CDR2 YNNKEL (reference sequence). V shed 1 base, J shed 8 bases, and the junction held 6 bases outside the gene matches. The CDR3 loop reads CASSQVSTGGGYTF. Written as DNA, the CDR3 is TGTGCCAGCAGCCAAGTTTCCACAGGGGGGGGCTACACCTTC.

This clonotype was detected once. A much more abundant neighbour one base away suggests this may be a read error. The chain joins TRBV5-5 to TRBJ2-4; D remains unclear. The DNA matches TRBJ2-7 better at its end, which makes the J call doubtful. The germline CDR1 and CDR2 sequences are SGHKS and YYEKEE (reference sequence). This CDR3 is built from 12 residues. The CDR3 spells CASGRYSCEQYF. The CDR3, as DNA: TGTGCCAGCGGACGGTACTCCTGCGAGCAGTACTTC.

The V call is TRBV7-6, the J call TRBJ2-2; 10 nucleotides line up with TRBD2. CDR1 and CDR2 (germline): SGHVS, FNYEAQ. Trimming took 4 bases from V and 4 from J; bases not matched to a gene: 6. There are 16 residues in the CDR3. As DNA, the CDR3 is TGTGCCAGCAGCTGGACTAGCGGAATTGGCACCGGGGAGCTGTTTTTT. Translation: CASSWTSGIGTGELFF.

This clonotype came up a few times. One base away lies a much larger clone, so this may be a sequencing read error. This rearrangement joins TRBV2 to TRBJ2-1; a possible D gene is TRBD1 (6 bases). With the DNA end fitting TRBJ2-7 better, the J assignment may be wrong. This CDR3 has 13 amino acids. Looked up from germline, CDR1 is SNHLY and CDR2 is FYNNEI. CDR3 amino acids: CASGGLTYNEQYF. The CDR3 nucleotides read TGTGCCAGCGGGGGCCTGACCTACAATGAGCAGTACTTC.

This clonotype was recorded at least ten times. V gene TRBV7-9 combines with J gene TRBJ1-5; TRBD1 matches 7 bases. This CDR3 has 16 residues. After removal of 4 bases from V and 0 bases from J, the junction contained 6 bases not matched to a gene. The germline V gene has CDR1 SEHNR and CDR2 FQNEAQ (reference sequence). The CDR3 is CASSSGGLYSNQPQHF. CDR3 nucleotides: TGTGCCAGCAGCTCAGGGGGATTATATAGCAATCAGCCCCAGCATTTT.

The CDR3 sequence: CASSLAGGRRYNEQYF. The CDR3 coding sequence is TGTGCCAGCAGCTTAGCGGGGGGCCGACGCTACAATGAGCAGTACTTC. The V gene is TRBV7-8, the J gene TRBJ2-4; TRBD1 or TRBD2 may be the D gene (6 bases each). Trimming took off 0 bases at V and 13 bases at J, with 22 bases between the two ends. Looked up from germline, CDR1 is SGHVS and CDR2 is FQNEAQ. The CDR3 has 16 amino acids. Based on the CDR3 plus reference TRBV7-8 and TRBJ2-4, the full variable domain is GAGVSQSPRYKVAKRGQDVALRCDPISGHVSLFWYQQALGQGPEFLTYFQNEAQLDKSGLPSDRFFAERPEGSVSTLKIQRTQQEDSAVYLCASSLAGGRRYNEQYFGAGTRLSVL.

This clonotype was counted ten times or more. J is TRBJ2-5 and V is TRBV6-1; tentative D call: TRBD1 (6 bases). CDR1 is MNHNS and CDR2 is SASEGT in the germline V gene. Trimming cost V 4 bases and J 5 bases, with 8 bases left between them. The CDR3 loop spans 12 amino acids. The CDR3 sequence: CASSAQGETQYF. In nucleotides, the CDR3 is TGTGCCAGCAGTGCTCAGGGGGAGACCCAGTACTTC.

About this clonotype: The germline gene is not matched at one end of the junction; a read error may be the cause. The chain has TRBV28 and TRBJ1-4; 9 bases fit TRBD1. CDR1 and CDR2 from the germline V gene are MDHEN and SYDVKM. The CDR3 length is 16 residues. Here the CDR3 DNA reads TGTGCCAGCAGGCCACCGAGGAGGACAGGGGATGAAAAACGGTTTTTT. Translation gives CASRPPRRTGDEKRFF.

As concerns this clonotype: A clone one base away is much larger, so this may be a read error. The V call is TRBV5-1, the J call TRBJ1-1; 10 bases are shared with TRBD1. CDR3 length: 16 residues. Germline CDR1 is SGHRS and CDR2 is YFSETQ. As DNA, the CDR3 is TGCGTCAGCAGCCCAGGGACAGGGGTTCTGAACACTGAAGCTTTCTTT. It codes for CVSSPGTGVLNTEAFF.

This clonotype was detected many times. V and J are TRBV30 and TRBJ1-5; 7 nucleotides agree with TRBD1. The length of the CDR3 is 15 residues. J lost 3 bases, V lost 8 bases, and 13 bases had no gene match. CDR1 is GTSNPN, CDR2 SVGIG, per germline (reference sequence). CDR3 sequence: CAAGTQGGLNQPQHF. CDR3 nucleotides: TGTGCCGCCGGGACCCAGGGGGGCCTCAATCAGCCCCAGCATTTT.

At least ten counts were recorded for this clonotype. This chain joins TRBV5-1 and TRBJ1-2; the match to TRBD1 covers 8 bases. V trimming: 4 bases; J trimming: 5 bases; junction bases outside the gene matches: 4. The CDR3 sequence is 13 residues long. Per germline, CDR1 SGHRS and CDR2 YFSETQ. The CDR3 spells CASSETGDYGYTF. The CDR3 bases are TGCGCCAGCAGCGAGACAGGGGATTATGGCTACACCTTC.

The chain has TRBV20-1 and TRBJ2-1; TRBD2 matches at 9 bases. The germline CDR1 and CDR2 sequences are DFQATT and SNEGSKA (reference sequence). The ends lost 0 bases at V and 0 bases at J; junction bases unmatched: 0. There are 15 residues in the CDR3. The CDR3 region is CSARDSGSSYNEQFF. In nucleotides, the CDR3 is TGCAGTGCTAGAGATAGCGGGAGCTCCTACAATGAGCAGTTCTTC.

This clonotype came up many times. The chain links TRBV5-1 to TRBJ2-1; perhaps TRBD2 as D (6 bases). The germline V gene has CDR1 SGHRS and CDR2 YFSETQ. CDR3 size: 13 residues. Trimming shortened V by 0 bases and J by 12 bases, and 13 bases separated the two germline ends. The CDR3 coding sequence is TGCGCCAGCAGCTTGGCCACCGCGGGGTTGCAGTTCTTC. It translates to CASSLATAGLQFF.

The chain uses TRBV7-9 and TRBJ1-1; D unclear. The CDR3 is made up of 15 amino acids. Between the trimmed V and J ends, which lost 5 bases and 1 base, there was a span of 14 bases. Germline CDR1 reads SEHNR; CDR2 reads FQNEAQ (reference sequence). Written as DNA, the CDR3 is TGTGCCAGCAGCCGCCCCTCAAACCCGAACACTGAAGCTTTCTTT. As protein: CASSRPSNPNTEAFF. The whole variable domain, filled in from reference TRBV7-9 and TRBJ1-1, reads DTGVSQNPRHKITKRGQNVTFRCDPISEHNRLYWYRQTLGQGPEFLTYFQNEAQLEKSRLLSDRFSAERPKGSFSTLEIQRTEQGDSAMYLCASSRPSNPNTEAFFGQGTRLTVV.

This clonotype was seen ten or more times. The V call is TRBV20-1, the J call TRBJ2-3; D is unresolved. CDR3 length: 11 amino acids. Germline loops: CDR1 DFQATT, CDR2 SNEGSKA (reference sequence). V was cut by 4 bases and J by 6 bases, with 8 bases left in between. CDR3 DNA sequence: TGCAGTGCTAAAGTCGGTGATACGCAGTATTTT. It yields the protein CSAKVGDTQYF.

V is TRBV5-1 and J is TRBJ2-3; TRBD2 matches at 8 bases. The V and J ends lost 4 bases and 2 bases, in that order; junction bases with no gene match: 9. Germline CDR1 and CDR2: SGHRS and YFSETQ. The CDR3 is made up of 16 amino acids. The CDR3 coding sequence is TGCGCCAGCAGCCCCCGGGCAGCGGGAGCCACAGATACGCAGTATTTT. Translated, it gives CASSPRAAGATDTQYF.